This T cell receptor beta chain was sequenced during a study of cytomegalovirus exposure and HLA in healthy donors. TCRdb keeps only in-frame clones here, not all; method: immunoSEQ multiplex PCR. The sample has around 150,000 clones; roughly 86% are singletons. The CDR3 extends over 14 amino acids. Germline assignment: CDR1 SGDLS and CDR2 YYNGEE. The ends lost 3 bases at V and 4 bases at J; junction bases unmatched: 4. Sequencing input: PBMCs. This rearrangement joins TRBV9 to TRBJ2-5, with 9 bases lining up with TRBD2. This TCR derives from a man aged 18 to 29 in good health and CMV-seropositive. CDR3 sequence (DNA): TGTGCCAGCAGCGCCCCGGGACTAGCAGAGACCCAGTACTTC. It is translated as CASSAPGLAETQYF.